The clone carrying this T cell receptor (beta chain) has more than one count but fewer than ten. Its antigen is unidentified. V lost 3 bases to trimming and J lost 2 bases; unmatched junction nucleotides: 8. The germline CDR1 and CDR2 sequences are SGHDT and YYEEEE. The CDR3 is 18 amino acids. TRB was amplified from around 250-500 ng of blood genomic DNA. These data originate in a study of T and B cells in COVID-19 patients. As for the study in general: COVID-19 patients gave peripheral blood either during active infection or after recovery.

Whole-study results and caveats: Active COVID-19 showed highly clonal TRB repertoires; recovery showed diversity and richness above healthy donors. CD4+, regulatory T cell, CD8+ and sorted SARS-CoV-2-responsive or tetramer+ T cells were not yet sequenced. Blood from mildly ill patients while symptomatic, and early samples from severe cases, were scarce.

Multiplex PCR with BIOMED2 TRB-A/B primer pools amplified TRB rearrangements. TCRdb analysed the multiplex PCR reads with MiXCR anew, one entry per CDR3 protein. The sample has 7,500 to 9,500 distinct CDR3 sequences, roughly 28% seen once. The specimen was blood. This sequence joins TRBV5-6 and TRBJ2-6; 10 bases are shared with TRBD1. This sequence originates from a human donor who had recovered from COVID-19. The CDR3 region has the DNA TGTGCCAGCAGCTCCAGACAGGGGGCGCTTCCTGGGGCCAACGTCCTGACTTTC. It codes for CASSSRQGALPGANVLTF.